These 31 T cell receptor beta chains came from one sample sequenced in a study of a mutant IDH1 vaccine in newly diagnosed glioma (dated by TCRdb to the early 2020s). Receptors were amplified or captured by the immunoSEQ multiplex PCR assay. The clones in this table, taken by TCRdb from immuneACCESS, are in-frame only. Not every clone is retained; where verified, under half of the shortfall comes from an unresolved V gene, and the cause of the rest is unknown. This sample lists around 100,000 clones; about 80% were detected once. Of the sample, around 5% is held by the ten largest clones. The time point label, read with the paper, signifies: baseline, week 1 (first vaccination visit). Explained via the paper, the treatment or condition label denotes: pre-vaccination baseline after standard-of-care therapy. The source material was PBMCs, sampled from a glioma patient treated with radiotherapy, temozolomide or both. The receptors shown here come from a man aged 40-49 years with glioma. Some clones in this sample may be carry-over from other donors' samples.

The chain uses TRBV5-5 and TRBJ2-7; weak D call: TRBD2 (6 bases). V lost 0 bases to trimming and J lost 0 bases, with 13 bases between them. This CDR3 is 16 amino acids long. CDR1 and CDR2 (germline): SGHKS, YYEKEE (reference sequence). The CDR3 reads CASSLVLGGPSYEQYF. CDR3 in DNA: TGTGCCAGCAGCTTGGTACTTGGAGGGCCCTCCTACGAGCAGTACTTC. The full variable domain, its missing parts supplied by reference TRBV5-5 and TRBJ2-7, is DAGVTQSPTHLIKTRGQQVTLRCSPISGHKSVSWYQQVLGQGPQFIFQYYEKEERGRGNFPDRFSARQFPNYSSELNVNALLLGDSALYLCASSLVLGGPSYEQYFGPGTRLTVT.

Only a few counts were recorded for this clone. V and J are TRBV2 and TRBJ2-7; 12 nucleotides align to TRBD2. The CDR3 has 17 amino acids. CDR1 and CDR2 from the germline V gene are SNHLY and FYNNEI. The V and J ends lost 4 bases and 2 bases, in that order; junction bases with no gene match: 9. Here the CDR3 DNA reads TGTGCCAGCAGTGGGTCTAGCGGGGGGGCCTCGCCCTACGAGCAGTACTTC. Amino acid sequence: CASSGSSGGASPYEQYF.

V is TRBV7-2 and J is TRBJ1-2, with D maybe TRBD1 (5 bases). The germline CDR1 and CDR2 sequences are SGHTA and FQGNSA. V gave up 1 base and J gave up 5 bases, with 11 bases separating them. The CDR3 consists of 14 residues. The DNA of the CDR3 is TGTGCCAGCAGCTTAGGGGGACGGCCTTATGGCTACACCTTC. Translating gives CASSLGGRPYGYTF. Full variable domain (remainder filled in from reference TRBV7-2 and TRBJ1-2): GAGVSQSPSNKVTEKGKDVELRCDPISGHTALYWYRQSLGQGLEFLIYFQGNSAPDKSGLPSDRFSAERTGGSVSTLTIQRTQQEDSAVYLCASSLGGRPYGYTFGSGTRLTVV.

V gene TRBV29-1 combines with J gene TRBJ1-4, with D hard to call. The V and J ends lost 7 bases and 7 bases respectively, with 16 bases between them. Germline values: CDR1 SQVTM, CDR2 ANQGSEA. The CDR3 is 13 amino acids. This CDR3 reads CSAYDIAGEKLFF. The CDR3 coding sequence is TGCAGCGCCTACGATATTGCGGGTGAAAAACTGTTTTTT.

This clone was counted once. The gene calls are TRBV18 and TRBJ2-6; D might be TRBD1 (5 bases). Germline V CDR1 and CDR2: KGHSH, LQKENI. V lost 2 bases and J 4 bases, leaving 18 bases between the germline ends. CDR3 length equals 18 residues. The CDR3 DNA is TGTGCCAGCTCACCAAGGGTTCAGGGAAGGTCCGGGGCCAACGTCCTGACTTTC. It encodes CASSPRVQGRSGANVLTF.

The CDR3 loop is CASMADGETQYF. CDR3 DNA: TGTGCCAGCATGGCTGACGGCGAGACCCAGTACTTC. J is TRBJ2-5 and V is TRBV6-1; D ambiguous. Trimming stripped 7 bases from V and 5 bases from J, with 11 bases between. Germline CDR1 MNHNS, CDR2 SASEGT. The CDR3 totals 12 residues.

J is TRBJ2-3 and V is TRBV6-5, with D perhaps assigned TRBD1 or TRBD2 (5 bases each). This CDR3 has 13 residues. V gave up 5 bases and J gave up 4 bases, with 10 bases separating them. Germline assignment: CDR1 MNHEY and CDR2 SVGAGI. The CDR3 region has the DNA TGTGCCAGCAGTCCTTTGGGGGCAGATACGCAGTATTTT. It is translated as CASSPLGADTQYF.

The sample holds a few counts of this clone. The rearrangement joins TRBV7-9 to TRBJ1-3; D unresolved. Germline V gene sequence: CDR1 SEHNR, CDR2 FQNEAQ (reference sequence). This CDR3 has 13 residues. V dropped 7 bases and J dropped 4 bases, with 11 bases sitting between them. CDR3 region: CASTPAGGNTIYF. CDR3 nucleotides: TGTGCCAGCACCCCGGCGGGGGGAAACACCATATATTTT.

Here the CDR3 DNA reads TGTGCCAGCAGCCCGCACCCCAGGGCAATCAGCGAGGAAGCTTTCTTT. It encodes CASSPHPRAISEEAFF. The chain uses TRBV7-9 and TRBJ1-1, with D perhaps TRBD1 (5 bases). The CDR3 covers 16 residues. The germline V gene has CDR1 SEHNR and CDR2 FQNEAQ (reference sequence). V dropped 5 bases and J dropped 8 bases, with 24 bases sitting between them.

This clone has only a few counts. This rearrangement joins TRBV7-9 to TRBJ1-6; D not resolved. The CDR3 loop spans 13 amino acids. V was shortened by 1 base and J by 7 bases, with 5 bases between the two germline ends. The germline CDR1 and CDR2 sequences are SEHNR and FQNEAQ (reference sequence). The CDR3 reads CASSLETNSPLHF. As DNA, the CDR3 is TGTGCCAGCAGCTTAGAGACGAATTCACCCCTCCACTTT.

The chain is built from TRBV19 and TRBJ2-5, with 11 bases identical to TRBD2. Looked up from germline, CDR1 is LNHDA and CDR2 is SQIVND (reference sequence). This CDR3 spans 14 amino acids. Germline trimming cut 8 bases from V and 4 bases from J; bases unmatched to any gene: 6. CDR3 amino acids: CASGDLAGGETQYF. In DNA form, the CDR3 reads TGTGCCAGTGGGGACCTAGCGGGGGGAGAGACCCAGTACTTC.

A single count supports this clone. The CDR3 DNA sequence: TGTGCCAGCAGCTTGGAAGGGGAGTCCTACGAGCAGTACTTC. Encoded protein: CASSLEGESYEQYF. V and J are TRBV5-6 and TRBJ2-7; the D gene could be TRBD1 or TRBD2 (5 bases each). V was trimmed by 0 bases and J by 1 base, leaving 8 bases between them. Germline values: CDR1 SGHDT, CDR2 YYEEEE. CDR3 length equals 14 residues.

CDR3 region: CASSSRTELPYYGYTF. DNA of the CDR3: TGTGCCAGCAGTTCTCGGACAGAGTTGCCCTACTATGGCTACACCTTC. The rearrangement uses TRBV6-5 and TRBJ1-2, with D possibly TRBD1 on 6 matching bases. The length of the CDR3 is 16 residues. Germline CDR1 is MNHEY and CDR2 is SVGAGI. Trimming removed 4 bases at V and 3 bases at J, with 18 bases between.

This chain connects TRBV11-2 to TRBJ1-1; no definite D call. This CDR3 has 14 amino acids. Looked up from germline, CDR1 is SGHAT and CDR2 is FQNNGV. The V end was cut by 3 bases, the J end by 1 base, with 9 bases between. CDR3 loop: CASSLHHQNTEAFF. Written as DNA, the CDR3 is TGTGCCAGCAGCTTGCACCACCAGAACACTGAAGCTTTCTTT. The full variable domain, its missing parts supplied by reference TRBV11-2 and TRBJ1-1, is EAGVAQSPRYKIIEKRQSVAFWCNPISGHATLYWYQQILGQGPKLLIQFQNNGVVDDSQLPKDRFSAERLKGVDSTLKIQPAKLEDSAVYLCASSLHHQNTEAFFGQGTRLTVV.

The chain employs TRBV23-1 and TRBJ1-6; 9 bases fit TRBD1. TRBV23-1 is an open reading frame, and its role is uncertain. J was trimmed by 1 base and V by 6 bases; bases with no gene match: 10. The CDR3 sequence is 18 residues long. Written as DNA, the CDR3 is TGCGCCAGCAGAACCTCTAACAGGGGGCGGTCCTATAATTCACCCCTCCACTTT. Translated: CASRTSNRGRSYNSPLHF.

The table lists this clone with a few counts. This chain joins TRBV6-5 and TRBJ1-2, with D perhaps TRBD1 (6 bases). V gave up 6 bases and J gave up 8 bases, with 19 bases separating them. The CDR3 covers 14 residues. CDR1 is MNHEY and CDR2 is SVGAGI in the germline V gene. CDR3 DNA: TGTGCCAGCAGGCCAGGGGCGAAACCTTGGGGCTACACCTTC. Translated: CASRPGAKPWGYTF.

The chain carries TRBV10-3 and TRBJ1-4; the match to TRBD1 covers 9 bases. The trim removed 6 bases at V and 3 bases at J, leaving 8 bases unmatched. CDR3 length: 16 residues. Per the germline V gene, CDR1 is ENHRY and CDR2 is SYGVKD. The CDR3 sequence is CAIRPGQGAPNEKLFF. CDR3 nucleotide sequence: TGTGCCATCAGACCGGGACAGGGTGCCCCTAATGAAAAACTGTTTTTT.

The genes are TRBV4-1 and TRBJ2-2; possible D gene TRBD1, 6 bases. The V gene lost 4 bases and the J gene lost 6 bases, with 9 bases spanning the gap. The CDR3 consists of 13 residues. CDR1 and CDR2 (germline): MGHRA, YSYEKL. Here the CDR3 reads CASSLPGAGELFF. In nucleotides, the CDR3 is TGCGCCAGCAGCCTCCCAGGGGCCGGGGAGCTGTTTTTT.

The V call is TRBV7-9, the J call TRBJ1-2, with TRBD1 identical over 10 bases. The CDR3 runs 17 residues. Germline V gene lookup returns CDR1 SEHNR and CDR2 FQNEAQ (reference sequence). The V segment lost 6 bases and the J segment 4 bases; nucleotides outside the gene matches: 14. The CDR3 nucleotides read TGTGCCAGCAGTCAAGGCTCCGGGACAGGGGTTGGCTATGGCTACACCTTC. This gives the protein CASSQGSGTGVGYGYTF.

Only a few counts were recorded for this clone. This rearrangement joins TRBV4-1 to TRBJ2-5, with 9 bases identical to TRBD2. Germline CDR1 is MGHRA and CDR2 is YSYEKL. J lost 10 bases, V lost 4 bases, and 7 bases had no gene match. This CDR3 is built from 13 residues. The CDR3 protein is CASSRLAEGGQYF. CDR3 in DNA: TGCGCCAGCAGCCGACTAGCGGAAGGTGGCCAGTACTTC.

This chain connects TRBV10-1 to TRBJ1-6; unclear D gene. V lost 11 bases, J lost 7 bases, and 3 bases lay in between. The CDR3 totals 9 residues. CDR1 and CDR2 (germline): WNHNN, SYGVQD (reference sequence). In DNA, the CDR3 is TGCGCCCGCAATTCACCCCTCCACTTT. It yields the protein CARNSPLHF.

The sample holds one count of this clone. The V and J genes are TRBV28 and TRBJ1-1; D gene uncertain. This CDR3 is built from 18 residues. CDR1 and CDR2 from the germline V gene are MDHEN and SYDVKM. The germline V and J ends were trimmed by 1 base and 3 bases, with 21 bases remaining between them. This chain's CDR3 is CASSLYRWAKGEDTEAFF. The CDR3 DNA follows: TGTGCCAGCAGTTTATATCGATGGGCAAAGGGAGAGGACACTGAAGCTTTCTTT.

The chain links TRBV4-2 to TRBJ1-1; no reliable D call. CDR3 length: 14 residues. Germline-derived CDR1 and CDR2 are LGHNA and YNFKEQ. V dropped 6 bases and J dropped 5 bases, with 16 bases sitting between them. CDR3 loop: CASRDGFGRTEAFF. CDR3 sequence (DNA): TGTGCCAGCAGGGACGGCTTCGGGCGGACTGAAGCTTTCTTT.

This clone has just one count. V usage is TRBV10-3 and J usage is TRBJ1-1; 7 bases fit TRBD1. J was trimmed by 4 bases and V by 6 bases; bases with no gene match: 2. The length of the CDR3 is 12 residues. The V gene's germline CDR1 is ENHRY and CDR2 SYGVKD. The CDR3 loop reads CAIRRQGTEAFF. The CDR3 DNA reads TGTGCCATCAGAAGACAGGGCACTGAAGCTTTCTTT.

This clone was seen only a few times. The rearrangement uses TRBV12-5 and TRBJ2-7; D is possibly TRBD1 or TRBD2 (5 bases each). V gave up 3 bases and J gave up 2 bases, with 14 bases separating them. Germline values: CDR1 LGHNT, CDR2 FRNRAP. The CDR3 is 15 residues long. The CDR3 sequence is CASGLGARRTYEQYF. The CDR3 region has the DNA TGTGCTAGTGGTTTAGGGGCGCGGAGGACCTACGAGCAGTACTTC.

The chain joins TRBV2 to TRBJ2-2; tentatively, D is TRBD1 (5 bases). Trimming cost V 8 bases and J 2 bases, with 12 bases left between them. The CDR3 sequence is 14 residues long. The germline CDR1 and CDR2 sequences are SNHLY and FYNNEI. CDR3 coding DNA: TGTGCCAGCCAACTCGGACAAAACACCGGGGAGCTGTTTTTT. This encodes CASQLGQNTGELFF.

CDR3 protein: CASSSPSVGSPLHF. The DNA for the CDR3 is TGTGCCAGCAGCTCACCCAGTGTGGGTTCACCCCTCCACTTT. This chain uses TRBV27 with TRBJ1-6; no definite D call. Germline CDR1 reads MNHEY; CDR2 reads SMNVEV (reference sequence). V was cut by 6 bases and J by 9 bases, with 15 bases left in between. CDR3 size: 14 residues.

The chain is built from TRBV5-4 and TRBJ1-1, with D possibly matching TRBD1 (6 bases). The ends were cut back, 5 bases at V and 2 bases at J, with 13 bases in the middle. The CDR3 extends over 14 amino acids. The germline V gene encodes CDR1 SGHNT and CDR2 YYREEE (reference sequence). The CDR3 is CASRGGSTNTEAFF. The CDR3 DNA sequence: TGTGCCAGCAGAGGGGGATCAACAAACACTGAAGCTTTCTTT.

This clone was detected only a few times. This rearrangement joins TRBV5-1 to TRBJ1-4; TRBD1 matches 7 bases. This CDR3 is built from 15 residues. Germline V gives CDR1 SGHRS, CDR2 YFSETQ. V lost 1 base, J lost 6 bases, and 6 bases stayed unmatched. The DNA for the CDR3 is TGCGCCAGCAGCTTGACTGGAACAGGGGATGAAAAACTGTTTTTT. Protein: CASSLTGTGDEKLFF. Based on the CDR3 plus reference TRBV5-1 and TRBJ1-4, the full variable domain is KAGVTQTPRYLIKTRGQQVTLSCSPISGHRSVSWYQQTPGQGLQFLFEYFSETQRNKGNFPGRFSGRQFSNSRSEMNVSTLELGDSALYLCASSLTGTGDEKLFFGSGTQLSVL.

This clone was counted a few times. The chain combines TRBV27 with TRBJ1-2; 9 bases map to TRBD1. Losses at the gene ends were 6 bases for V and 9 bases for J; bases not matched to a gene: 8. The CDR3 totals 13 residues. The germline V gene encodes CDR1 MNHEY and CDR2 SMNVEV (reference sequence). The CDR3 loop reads CASRLGQGGRYTF. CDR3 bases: TGTGCCAGCAGACTGGGACAGGGTGGGCGCTACACCTTC.

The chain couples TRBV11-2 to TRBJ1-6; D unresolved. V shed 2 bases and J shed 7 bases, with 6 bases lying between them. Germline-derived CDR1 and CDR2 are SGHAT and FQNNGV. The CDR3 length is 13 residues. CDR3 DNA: TGTGCCAGCAGCTTAAACGGCAATTCACCCCTCCACTTT. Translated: CASSLNGNSPLHF.